These 30 T cell receptor beta chains originate from one sample sequenced in a study of cytomegalovirus exposure and HLA in healthy donors. With 60 Vbeta and 13 Jbeta primers, the PCR was carried out. Clones were sequenced by immunoSEQ multiplex PCR, and TCRdb holds only the in-frame ones, with some missing. In the table there are tens of thousands of clones, 65% to 70% of which are singletons. Specimen: PBMCs. The receptors were sampled from a woman aged 45-65 years in good health and CMV-seropositive.

This chain uses TRBV2 with TRBJ1-1, with D possibly TRBD1 on 6 matching bases. V lost 4 bases, J lost 0 bases, and 9 bases lay in between. Germline V gene sequence: CDR1 SNHLY, CDR2 FYNNEI. The length of the CDR3 is 14 residues. CDR3: CASSGTVLNTEAFF. The CDR3 DNA is TGTGCCAGCAGTGGGACAGTCCTGAACACTGAAGCTTTCTTT.

The chain has TRBV7-9 and TRBJ1-2, with D possibly matching TRBD1 (5 bases). V was shortened by 5 bases and J by 1 base, with 17 bases between the two germline ends. This CDR3 comprises 16 residues. Germline V gives CDR1 SEHNR, CDR2 FQNEAQ (reference sequence). The CDR3 loop reads CASSQVGRDFNYGYTF. The CDR3 DNA sequence: TGTGCCAGCAGCCAGGTTGGGAGGGACTTTAACTATGGCTACACCTTC.

This sequence joins TRBV4-2 and TRBJ1-3; 7 bases line up with TRBD1. This CDR3 has 16 amino acids. Germline-derived CDR1 and CDR2 are LGHNA and YNFKEQ. Unmatched junction bases numbered 4, after V lost 0 bases and J lost 2 bases. The CDR3 sequence: CASSQDQGGTGNTIYF. For the CDR3, the DNA is TGTGCCAGCAGCCAAGATCAGGGGGGAACTGGAAACACCATATATTTT.

This clone showed up just a few times. The rearrangement joins TRBV5-1 to TRBJ2-3; 14 nucleotides align to TRBD2. The germline V gene has CDR1 SGHRS and CDR2 YFSETQ. Unmatched junction bases numbered 5, after V lost 4 bases and J lost 4 bases. There are 16 residues in the CDR3. CDR3 nucleotide sequence: TGCGCCAGCAGCATGACTAGCGGGGGGGCAGCAGATACGCAGTATTTT. Translated: CASSMTSGGAADTQYF.

The sample holds a few counts of this clone. This rearrangement joins TRBV30 to TRBJ1-5; D call uncertain. CDR1 is GTSNPN, CDR2 SVGIG, per germline (reference sequence). The CDR3 is made up of 15 amino acids. The V end was cut by 2 bases, the J end by 2 bases, with 13 bases between. The CDR3 DNA reads TGTGCCTGGAGTTACGGGGTAACGGGCAATCAGCCCCAGCATTTT. It specifies CAWSYGVTGNQPQHF.

The rearrangement uses TRBV9 and TRBJ1-5; D gene unclear. The CDR3 has 13 amino acids. V dropped 0 bases and J dropped 4 bases, with 5 bases sitting between them. Germline V gives CDR1 SGDLS, CDR2 YYNGEE. For the CDR3, the DNA is TGTGCCAGCAGCGTAGGGAGTAATCAGCCCCAGCATTTT. This sequence encodes CASSVGSNQPQHF.

This clone occurred a few times. This chain links TRBV10-3 with TRBJ1-6; D is ambiguous. The CDR3 sequence is 16 residues long. Trimming cost V 0 bases and J 7 bases, with 13 bases left between them. The germline gives CDR1 ENHRY, CDR2 SYGVKD. In DNA form, the CDR3 reads TGTGCCATCAGTGAGTCAGGCAGAGCGGGGAATTCACCCCTCCACTTT. It specifies CAISESGRAGNSPLHF.

The J gene is TRBJ2-3, the V gene TRBV5-4; TRBD1 aligns across 10 bases. With V trimmed by 2 bases and J by 3 bases, 3 bases remained unmatched. This CDR3 comprises 15 residues. Germline assignment: CDR1 SGHNT and CDR2 YYREEE (reference sequence). The CDR3 DNA sequence: TGTGCCAGCAGCTTCGAGGGACAGGGGACAGATACGCAGTATTTT. Translated, it gives CASSFEGQGTDTQYF.

This clone was detected only a few times. This rearrangement joins TRBV7-7 to TRBJ2-2; perhaps TRBD1 as D (5 bases). CDR3 length: 13 residues. From germline, CDR1 is SSHAT and CDR2 FNYEAQ (reference sequence). V was shortened by 4 bases and J by 6 bases, with 9 bases between the two germline ends. The CDR3 bases are TGTGCCAGCAGCTCTCCAGGGTCCGGGGAGCTGTTTTTT. Encoded protein: CASSSPGSGELFF.

This clone has more than one count but fewer than ten. The chain is built from TRBV5-4 and TRBJ1-1, with 8 bases identical to TRBD1. V was pared by 4 bases and J by 8 bases, with 10 bases of the junction left unmatched. Germline assignment: CDR1 SGHNT and CDR2 YYREEE (reference sequence). This CDR3 region has 14 residues. The CDR3 region has the DNA TGTGCCAGCAGCCCGGACAGGGCATCGTGGGAAGCTTTCTTT. Its translation: CASSPDRASWEAFF.

The V and J genes are TRBV12-5 and TRBJ2-7; tentatively, D is TRBD2 (6 bases). CDR1 and CDR2 (germline): LGHNT, FRNRAP. This CDR3 region has 12 residues. With 11 bases removed from V and 3 bases from J, the gap between germline ends came to 14 bases. The CDR3 spells CAAGRGLYEQYV. The CDR3 DNA is TGTGCTGCCGGACGGGGACTCTACGAGCAGTACGTC.

This clone turned up a few times. The chain is built from TRBV9 and TRBJ1-5; D may be TRBD1 (5 bases). There are 18 residues in the CDR3. Germline V CDR1 and CDR2: SGDLS, YYNGEE. Trimming removed 3 bases from V and 7 bases from J, with 26 bases in between. Here the CDR3 reads CASSARSRLRDSWQPQHF. Here the CDR3 DNA reads TGTGCCAGCAGCGCGCGATCTAGGCTTCGGGACTCCTGGCAGCCCCAGCATTTT.

J is TRBJ2-1 and V is TRBV18; 7 bases agree with TRBD2. Germline V gene lookup returns CDR1 KGHSH and CDR2 LQKENI. This CDR3 is built from 15 residues. J was trimmed by 4 bases and V by 0 bases; bases with no gene match: 3. The CDR3 DNA sequence: TGTGCCAGCTCACCACCCGTCGGGGGGTACAATGAGCAGTTCTTC. Translating it yields CASSPPVGGYNEQFF.

The CDR3 DNA reads as TGTGCCAGCAGTTACTCGAAACGGGGGGACTACAATGAGCAGTTCTTC. Its protein is CASSYSKRGDYNEQFF. The genes are TRBV6-6 and TRBJ2-1; 7 nucleotides align to TRBD2. This CDR3 has 16 residues. J lost 3 bases, V lost 0 bases, and 5 bases had no gene match. Germline V gene data show CDR1 as MNHNY and CDR2 as SVGAGI (reference sequence).

The chain uses TRBV11-3 and TRBJ1-2, with TRBD1 matching over 8 bases. CDR3 length: 13 residues. CDR1 and CDR2 (germline): SGHNT, YENEEA. Losses at the gene ends were 4 bases for V and 4 bases for J; bases not matched to a gene: 2. The CDR3 region is CASSSGQGYGYTF. The CDR3 DNA is TGTGCCAGCAGCTCCGGACAGGGCTATGGCTACACCTTC.

The gene calls are TRBV7-3 and TRBJ2-5; 11 nucleotides agree with TRBD2. The V segment lost 1 base and the J segment 2 bases; nucleotides outside the gene matches: 3. The CDR3 extends over 16 amino acids. Germline V gene lookup returns CDR1 SGHTA and CDR2 FQGTGA. The CDR3 coding sequence is TGTGCCAGCAGCTTAAGTGTAGCGGGGGGGCAAGAGACCCAGTACTTC. Amino acids: CASSLSVAGGQETQYF.

This clone was found a few times. J is TRBJ2-3 and V is TRBV5-1; TRBD2 aligns across 7 bases. The CDR3 is 15 amino acids. Germline assignment: CDR1 SGHRS and CDR2 YFSETQ. Trimming at V came to 4 bases and at J to 6 bases, leaving 11 bases not matched to a gene. As DNA, the CDR3 is TGCGCCAGCAGCCCTTGGACTAGTGGTTTCGATACGCAGTATTTT. Protein sequence: CASSPWTSGFDTQYF.

A few counts support this clone. V and J are TRBV6-6 and TRBJ2-1, with 7 nucleotides matching TRBD1. Germline V gives CDR1 MNHNY, CDR2 SVGAGI (reference sequence). The V gene end was trimmed by 4 bases and the J gene end by 1 base; junction bases not matched to a gene: 7. The CDR3 is 16 residues long. For the CDR3, the DNA is TGTGCCAGCAGTTCCCCGACGACAGGGTCCTACAATGAGCAGTTCTTC. Translated: CASSSPTTGSYNEQFF.

This chain connects TRBV27 to TRBJ2-2; tentative D call: TRBD2 (5 bases). The CDR3 length is 13 residues. V dropped 2 bases and J dropped 4 bases, with 5 bases sitting between them. Germline CDR1 and CDR2: MNHEY and SMNVEV (reference sequence). CDR3 amino acids: CASSLLATGELFF. Here the CDR3 DNA reads TGTGCCAGCAGTTTACTAGCCACCGGGGAGCTGTTTTTT.

Written as DNA, the CDR3 is TGTGCCAGCACCCCCTTAAGGAGAGCTTTCTTT. It yields the protein CASTPLRRAFF. The V and J genes are TRBV11-2 and TRBJ1-1; D is ambiguous. Trimming removed 7 bases at V and 10 bases at J, with 13 bases between. Per the germline V gene, CDR1 is SGHAT and CDR2 is FQNNGV. The CDR3 runs 11 residues.

The chain is built from TRBV27 and TRBJ2-2; a possible D gene is TRBD2 (6 bases). Germline values: CDR1 MNHEY, CDR2 SMNVEV (reference sequence). Trimming pared 2 bases from V and 5 bases from J, leaving 9 bases between. CDR3 size: 14 residues. As DNA, the CDR3 is TGTGCCAGCAGTTTAGGGAGGAGGACCGGGGAGCTGTTTTTT. Its translation: CASSLGRRTGELFF.

This clone is medium-sized. V gene TRBV7-8 combines with J gene TRBJ1-4, with no clear D. Trimming removed 2 bases from V and 7 bases from J, with 11 bases in between. The CDR3 is 14 residues long. The germline CDR1 and CDR2 sequences are SGHVS and FQNEAQ. The CDR3 loop reads CASSLRGVFEKLFF. The CDR3 bases are TGTGCCAGCAGCTTAAGAGGAGTCTTTGAAAAACTGTTTTTT.

This sequence joins TRBV11-2 and TRBJ2-2, with TRBD2 identical over 9 bases. This CDR3 contains 16 residues. The V gene's germline CDR1 is SGHAT and CDR2 FQNNGV. The J segment lost 10 bases and the V segment lost 4 bases, leaving 13 bases of the junction unmatched. CDR3 bases: TGTGCCAGCAGCTGGGGGGCGGGGGGGCGAGCTGAGGAGCTGTTTTTT. Residues: CASSWGAGGRAEELFF.

This chain uses TRBV4-1 with TRBJ2-7; tentative D call: TRBD1 (6 bases). Per germline, CDR1 MGHRA and CDR2 YSYEKL. This CDR3 has 13 residues. V gave up 4 bases and J gave up 4 bases, with 11 bases separating them. This chain's CDR3 is CASSLQQGYEQYV. DNA of the CDR3: TGCGCCAGCAGCCTCCAACAGGGTTACGAGCAGTACGTC.

A few counts support this clone. The chain links TRBV7-8 to TRBJ2-2; tentative D call: TRBD2 (6 bases). V lost 9 bases, J lost 1 base, and 12 bases lay in between. Germline V gene lookup returns CDR1 SGHVS and CDR2 FQNEAQ. The CDR3 sequence is 14 residues long. In DNA, the CDR3 is TGTGCCAGTCGGAGGGCCCTGAACACCGGGGAGCTGTTTTTT. It codes for CASRRALNTGELFF. The full variable domain, completed using reference TRBV7-8 and TRBJ2-2, is GAGVSQSPRYKVAKRGQDVALRCDPISGHVSLFWYQQALGQGPEFLTYFQNEAQLDKSGLPSDRFFAERPEGSVSTLKIQRTQQEDSAVYLCASRRALNTGELFFGEGSRLTVL.

This clone came up a few times. CDR3 protein: CASSDFTGYNEQFF. The CDR3 nucleotides read TGTGCCAGCAGTGATTTTACTGGTTACAATGAGCAGTTCTTC. This rearrangement joins TRBV6-1 to TRBJ2-1; D gene ambiguous. Germline values: CDR1 MNHNS, CDR2 SASEGT. This CDR3 is 14 amino acids long. Deletions cut 3 bases from V and 4 bases from J, with 10 bases between.

Only one count was recorded for this clone. The V call is TRBV7-3, the J call TRBJ2-5, with 10 bases fitting TRBD2. Germline CDR1 reads SGHTA; CDR2 reads FQGTGA. The CDR3 has 14 amino acids. The V segment lost 5 bases and the J segment 3 bases; nucleotides outside the gene matches: 3. CDR3 sequence: CASSKGLAEETQYF. DNA for the CDR3: TGTGCCAGCAGCAAAGGACTAGCGGAAGAGACCCAGTACTTC. The complete variable domain, with remaining parts taken from reference TRBV7-3 and TRBJ2-5, reads GAGVSQTPSNKVTEKGKYVELRCDPISGHTALYWYRQSLGQGPEFLIYFQGTGAADDSGLPNDRFFAVRPEGSVSTLKIQRTERGDSAVYLCASSKGLAEETQYFGPGTRLLVL.

This clone was seen once. At one boundary the junction diverges from the germline segment, which might be a read error. The rearrangement links TRBV4-1 to TRBJ1-2; D remains unclear. The CDR3 extends over 9 amino acids. Looked up from germline, CDR1 is MGHRA and CDR2 is YSYEKL. As DNA, the CDR3 is TGCGCCAGCAGCCCCCCGGAGATGTTC. Translation gives CASSPPEMF.

V gene TRBV10-2 combines with J gene TRBJ1-1; no clear D. This CDR3 spans 13 amino acids. V was clipped by 4 bases and J by 1 base, with 7 bases between them. The germline V gene encodes CDR1 WSHSY and CDR2 SAAADI. CDR3 bases: TGCGCCAGCAGTGGAAGACAGAACACTGAAGCTTTCTTT. This translates into CASSGRQNTEAFF.

This clone is a singleton in its sample. This chain links TRBV9 with TRBJ2-3, with D possibly matching TRBD2 (5 bases). Trimming removed 2 bases at V and 2 bases at J, with 9 bases between. The CDR3 extends over 14 amino acids. The germline V gene encodes CDR1 SGDLS and CDR2 YYNGEE. CDR3 in amino acids: CASSVGRATDTQYF. In nucleotides, the CDR3 is TGTGCCAGCAGCGTCGGGCGGGCCACAGATACGCAGTATTTT.